These 10 T cell receptor beta chains share one sample of origin, sequenced in a study of CD8 T cells in ankylosing spondylitis. Study results and caveats: The study identified a TCR beta motif of about eight highly homologous variants that appeared characteristic of ankylosing spondylitis blood.

TCRdb re-derived calls from the 5' RACE reads in MiXCR, one entry per CDR3 protein. The table has about 450,000 distinct CDR3 sequences, roughly a quarter seen once. Their antigen targets remain unknown. Material for sequencing was blood, either unsorted or a sorted T cell fraction (not recorded which). The receptors stem from a male donor with ankylosing spondylitis.

The sample holds a few counts of this clonotype. The chain employs TRBV6-1 and TRBJ1-6, with D possibly being TRBD1 (5 bases). Germline CDR1 reads MNHNS; CDR2 reads SASEGT. The CDR3 has 14 residues. Trimming stripped 2 bases from V and 10 bases from J, with 12 bases between. The CDR3 DNA reads as TGTGCCAGCAGTGAAAGGGTCAGGGACTCACCCCTCCACTTT. Translation: CASSERVRDSPLHF.

This chain joins TRBV20-1 and TRBJ1-6; 8 nucleotides agree with TRBD1. From germline, CDR1 is DFQATT and CDR2 SNEGSKA (reference sequence). V was pared by 5 bases and J by 7 bases, with 4 bases of the junction left unmatched. This CDR3 contains 13 residues. The CDR3 reads CSAQGQGNSPLHF. The CDR3 bases are TGCAGTGCTCAAGGACAGGGAAATTCACCCCTCCACTTT.

This chain connects TRBV6-1 to TRBJ2-2; D ambiguous. Trimming took off 3 bases at V and 3 bases at J, with 5 bases between the two ends. The CDR3 consists of 13 residues. The germline gives CDR1 MNHNS, CDR2 SASEGT. CDR3 sequence (DNA): TGTGCCAGCAGTGATAGGGACACCGGGGAGCTGTTTTTT. Translation: CASSDRDTGELFF.

This rearrangement joins TRBV11-3 to TRBJ2-2; a possible D gene is TRBD2 (5 bases). CDR1 is SGHNT and CDR2 is YENEEA in the germline V gene. This CDR3 region has 15 residues. Trimming shortened V by 4 bases and J by 0 bases, and 9 bases separated the two germline ends. This CDR3 reads CASSYEGANTGELFF. The CDR3 DNA reads as TGTGCCAGCAGCTATGAGGGCGCGAACACCGGGGAGCTGTTTTTT.

This clonotype has just one count. The chain links TRBV6-1 to TRBJ2-5, with D uncertain. Germline V gives CDR1 MNHNS, CDR2 SASEGT. This CDR3 is 14 amino acids long. V gave up 7 bases and J gave up 5 bases, with 17 bases separating them. CDR3 nucleotides: TGTGCCAGCACGGCCTCGGGCGGTCGTGAGACCCAGTACTTC. Protein product: CASTASGGRETQYF.

The J gene is TRBJ2-1, the V gene TRBV14; 7 bases align to TRBD2. Unmatched junction bases numbered 5, after V lost 0 bases and J lost 9 bases. Germline lookup yields CDR1 SGHDN and CDR2 FVKESK. The CDR3 is 14 residues long. Here the CDR3 DNA reads TGTGCCAGCAGCCAAGACCAGCGGGATACTGAGCAGTTCTTC. This sequence encodes CASSQDQRDTEQFF.

This clonotype showed up just a few times. The gene calls are TRBV6-5 and TRBJ2-2; perhaps TRBD2 as D (5 bases). CDR1 and CDR2 (germline): MNHEY, SVGAGI. The V and J ends lost 4 bases and 4 bases respectively, with 10 bases between them. CDR3 size: 14 residues. For the CDR3, the DNA is TGTGCCAGCAGTTTCACTAGGGCCACCGGGGAGCTGTTTTTT. Its translation: CASSFTRATGELFF.

The sample holds a few counts of this clonotype. CDR3 region: CATSRGDPTDTQYF. In DNA, the CDR3 is TGTGCCACCAGCAGAGGGGATCCTACAGATACGCAGTATTTT. The V gene is TRBV15, the J gene TRBJ2-3; D not resolved. The CDR3 has 14 residues. Trimming removed 1 base from V and 3 bases from J, with 8 bases in between. The germline V gene encodes CDR1 LNHNV and CDR2 YYDKDF (reference sequence).

The J gene is TRBJ2-1, the V gene TRBV3-1; 8 positions match TRBD1. Looked up from germline, CDR1 is LGHDT and CDR2 is YNNKEL (reference sequence). V lost 1 base to trimming and J lost 8 bases; unmatched junction nucleotides: 4. The CDR3 has 14 residues. CDR3 in amino acids: CASSQGTGYDEQFF. Here the CDR3 DNA reads TGTGCCAGCAGCCAAGGGACAGGGTACGATGAGCAGTTCTTC.

This clonotype showed up just a few times. The chain combines TRBV2 with TRBJ1-1; D unresolved. CDR3 size: 17 residues. V was clipped by 4 bases and J by 1 base, with 19 bases between them. Germline V lookup: CDR1 SNHLY, CDR2 FYNNEI. The CDR3 reads CASSAEHQNLGNTEAFF. Written as DNA, the CDR3 is TGTGCCAGCAGTGCGGAACATCAGAATCTAGGGAACACTGAAGCTTTCTTT. Filled out from reference TRBV2 and TRBJ1-1, the complete variable domain reads EPEVTQTPSHQVTQMGQEVILRCVPISNHLYFYWYRQILGQKVEFLVSFYNNEISEKSEIFDDQFSVERPDGSNFTLKIRSTKLEDSAMYFCASSAEHQNLGNTEAFFGQGTRLTVV.